These 5 T cell receptor beta chains came from one sample sequenced in a study of blood T cells in healthy people across ages. A sample-barcoded 5' primer and a J-beta primer mix were used in a second PCR of about 6 to 12 cycles. A single record per CDR3 protein comes from TCRdb applying MiXCR to the 5' RACE reads. Of a few hundred thousand distinct CDR3 sequences listed, roughly half were seen once; the top ten hold under 65%. The specimen was blood. These receptors all stem from a man in his 60s in good health.

This clonotype was detected only a few times. V and J are TRBV29-1 and TRBJ2-5; TRBD2 might be the D (5 bases). CDR3 size: 14 residues. CDR1 is SQVTM and CDR2 is ANQGSEA in the germline V gene. Trimming removed 0 bases at V and 5 bases at J, with 13 bases between. DNA of the CDR3: TGCAGCGTTGAAGATCTAACGACTACGGAGACCCAGTACTTC. Its translation is CSVEDLTTTETQYF.

The V and J genes are TRBV7-2 and TRBJ1-1; TRBD1 aligns across 7 bases. The germline V gene has CDR1 SGHTA and CDR2 FQGNSA. The CDR3 covers 16 residues. Trimming cost V 5 bases and J 1 base; bases outside gene matches: 10. The CDR3, as DNA: TGTGCCAGCAGCCAATTAAGGACAGGTAGGAACACTGAAGCTTTCTTT. Amino acid sequence: CASSQLRTGRNTEAFF.

The V gene is TRBV20-1, the J gene TRBJ2-6; TRBD1 matches 7 bases. CDR1 and CDR2 (germline): DFQATT, SNEGSKA (reference sequence). Unmatched junction bases numbered 4, after V lost 6 bases and J lost 2 bases. This CDR3 is 14 amino acids long. The CDR3, as DNA: TGCAGTGCCCGCCAGGGGGCTGGGGCCAACGTCCTGACTTTC. Its translation is CSARQGAGANVLTF.

In DNA, the CDR3 is TGTGCCTGGAGTTCCGGAGAGACCCAGTACTTC. Amino acids: CAWSSGETQYF. This chain joins TRBV30 and TRBJ2-5; D not resolved. This CDR3 is built from 11 residues. Germline V gene lookup returns CDR1 GTSNPN and CDR2 SVGIG (reference sequence). The V and J ends lost 2 bases and 4 bases respectively, with 5 bases between them.

Here the CDR3 DNA reads TGCAGTGCTAGAGGGCCTAGCGGGGGGTACGGTGAGCAGTACTTC. Translating it yields CSARGPSGGYGEQYF. This rearrangement joins TRBV20-1 to TRBJ2-1; 11 bases are a match to TRBD2. With the DNA end fitting TRBJ2-7 better, the J assignment may be wrong. The CDR3 loop spans 15 amino acids. Germline V gives CDR1 DFQATT, CDR2 SNEGSKA (reference sequence).